One T cell receptor (beta chain) is described in this entry. This sample is drawn from a study of technical replicates of blood from a handful of donors. Germline V gene lookup returns CDR1 SEHNR and CDR2 FQNEAQ (reference sequence). This CDR3 region has 18 residues. Trimming cost V 7 bases and J 8 bases, with 29 bases left between them. TCRdb's table, derived via immunoSEQ multiplex PCR, lists solely in-frame clones and lacks some. The sample holds about 66,000 clones, almost 95% seen once. This sequence was found in a human donor in good health. The rearrangement joins TRBV7-9 to TRBJ2-2, with D maybe TRBD2 (6 bases). Sequencing was carried out using T cells isolated from PBMCs. The CDR3 DNA reads as TGTGCCAGCAACATTCCGGCAGGAGGGGTAAAGGGAAAAGGGGAGCTGTTTTTT. Encoded protein: CASNIPAGGVKGKGELFF.